What follows describes a single T cell receptor beta chain. Authors' methods: Amplification of reference gene primers was used by the study to estimate nucleated cell counts. Clones were sequenced by immunoSEQ multiplex PCR, and TCRdb holds only the in-frame ones, with some missing. D and trimming were read from the DNA, whereas the V and J calls and clone size are those reported in that table. The table has 15,000 to 20,000 clones, about 90% seen once. These data belong to a study of blood T cell repertoires in COVID-19. Study in general: Sites in the United States, Italy and Spain provided acute and convalescent COVID-19 samples.

V lost 6 bases and J lost 3, with 11 bases in between. The CDR3 consists of 13 residues. Sequenced material: peripheral blood. The chain combines TRBV12-3 or TRBV12-4 with TRBJ2-5; D is undetermined. This clonotype was sampled from a human donor in a cohort sampled during active COVID-19. CDR3 in DNA: TGTGCCAGCAGGCCCGCGAATGAAGAGACCCAGTACTTC. Amino acid sequence: CASRPANEETQYF.